This passage covers 11 T cell receptor beta chains from one sample sequenced in a study of blood T cell repertoires in COVID-19. Here immunoSEQ multiplex PCR was the method, and the copy in TCRdb shows in-frame clones only, minus some. Among about 210,000 clones, about 91% were seen once, and the ten largest hold around 1.5%. Sequencing input: peripheral blood. The receptors derive from a man aged 18 to 29 with active or convalescent COVID-19.

CDR3 nucleotides: TGCGCCAGCAGCCAAGATGGTGACAGGGGGCAAAAACTGTTTTTT. Protein: CASSQDGDRGQKLFF. The chain joins TRBV4-1 to TRBJ1-4, with 10 positions matching TRBD1. This CDR3 contains 15 residues. Germline CDR1 is MGHRA and CDR2 is YSYEKL. The V gene end was trimmed by 0 bases and the J gene end by 9 bases; junction bases not matched to a gene: 4.

This chain uses TRBV5-1 with TRBJ1-2; a possible D gene is TRBD1 (6 bases). This CDR3 region has 15 residues. Germline V CDR1 and CDR2: SGHRS, YFSETQ. Trimming shortened V by 3 bases and J by 2 bases, and 14 bases separated the two germline ends. This CDR3 is CASSSGGQTNYGYTF. CDR3 coding DNA: TGCGCCAGCAGCTCGGGGGGGCAGACCAACTATGGCTACACCTTC.

The V call is TRBV11-2, the J call TRBJ2-5; 16 nucleotides match TRBD2. The CDR3 totals 20 residues. With V trimmed by 0 bases and J by 3 bases, 10 bases remained unmatched. The germline V gene encodes CDR1 SGHAT and CDR2 FQNNGV. DNA of the CDR3: TGTGCCAGCAGCTTAGAGGTTGGGACTAGCGGGAGGGCTAGGAAAGAGACCCAGTACTTC. As protein: CASSLEVGTSGRARKETQYF. The full variable domain, its missing parts supplied by reference TRBV11-2 and TRBJ2-5, is EAGVAQSPRYKIIEKRQSVAFWCNPISGHATLYWYQQILGQGPKLLIQFQNNGVVDDSQLPKDRFSAERLKGVDSTLKIQPAKLEDSAVYLCASSLEVGTSGRARKETQYFGPGTRLLVL.

The rearrangement uses TRBV5-4 and TRBJ1-3; TRBD1 matches 9 bases. With 5 bases clipped from V and 4 bases from J, the junction kept 10 bases outside the gene matches. The CDR3 spans 16 residues. Germline V gene data show CDR1 as SGHNT and CDR2 as YYREEE (reference sequence). The CDR3 bases are TGTGCCAGCAGGCCAGATACAGGGGGCAGAGGAAACACCATATATTTT. Translated, it gives CASRPDTGGRGNTIYF.

The CDR3 sequence: CASSYGQGYTDTQYF. The CDR3 DNA reads TGTGCCAGCAGCTACGGACAGGGATACACAGATACGCAGTATTTT. This rearrangement joins TRBV7-3 to TRBJ2-3; 8 bases match TRBD1. This CDR3 region has 15 residues. CDR1 is SGHTA and CDR2 is FQGTGA in the germline V gene. V trimming: 4 bases; J trimming: 2 bases; junction bases outside the gene matches: 5.

V gene TRBV10-3 combines with J gene TRBJ1-1; D may be TRBD1 (6 bases). V was clipped by 4 bases and J by 1 base, with 7 bases between them. The germline gives CDR1 ENHRY, CDR2 SYGVKD. This CDR3 has 13 amino acids. Written as DNA, the CDR3 is TGTGCCATCAGTGGGGGACAGAACACTGAAGCTTTCTTT. Protein product: CAISGGQNTEAFF.

The V gene is TRBV6-6, the J gene TRBJ1-3, with 8 nucleotides matching TRBD1. This CDR3 is built from 15 residues. V dropped 6 bases and J dropped 4; count of bases not matched to a gene: 8. The germline V gene encodes CDR1 MNHNY and CDR2 SVGAGI (reference sequence). The CDR3 DNA reads as TGTGCCAGCAGAGATAGACAGGGGATCGGAAACACCATATATTTT. Translation gives CASRDRQGIGNTIYF.

The J gene is TRBJ1-2, the V gene TRBV3-1 (or the pseudogene TRBV3-2); D not resolved. The V and J ends lost 1 base and 3 bases respectively, with 9 bases between them. From germline, CDR1 is LGHDT and CDR2 YNNKEL (reference sequence). The CDR3 covers 14 residues. The CDR3 DNA follows: TGTGCCAGCAGCCAAGTGACACGCGACTATGGCTACACCTTC. Translated, it gives CASSQVTRDYGYTF.

This chain links TRBV28 with TRBJ1-5; D is possibly TRBD1 (6 bases). V was cut by 5 bases and J by 4 bases, with 15 bases left in between. The CDR3 has 15 residues. Per the germline V gene, CDR1 is MDHEN and CDR2 is SYDVKM. The CDR3 sequence: CASSPTGPLNQPQHF. In nucleotides, the CDR3 is TGTGCCAGCAGTCCGACAGGACCTTTGAATCAGCCCCAGCATTTT.

This clone was seen a handful of times. The chain couples TRBV19 to TRBJ2-7; the match to TRBD2 covers 13 bases. Per the germline V gene, CDR1 is LNHDA and CDR2 is SQIVND (reference sequence). The junction had 4 bases not matched to a gene; V was cut back by 8 bases and J by 3 bases. The CDR3 spans 14 residues. The CDR3 spells CASGWTSGSYEQYF. The CDR3 coding sequence is TGTGCCAGTGGATGGACTAGCGGGAGCTACGAGCAGTACTTC.

The DNA of the CDR3 is TGTGCCAGCAGTGACAGGGTCTACGAGCAGTACTTC. Protein product: CASSDRVYEQYF. The chain has TRBV2 and TRBJ2-7, with a weak D call TRBD1 (5 bases). V gave up 3 bases and J gave up 3 bases, with 6 bases separating them. Germline V gives CDR1 SNHLY, CDR2 FYNNEI. The CDR3 runs 12 residues.